The 18 T cell receptor beta chains below were found in one sample sequenced in a study of T-cell reconstitution after alpha-beta-depleted transplantation in children. A TCRbeta library incorporating unique molecular identifiers was prepared. TCRdb re-called the PCR reads with MiXCR, one entry per CDR3 protein. The table includes a few hundred thousand distinct CDR3 sequences, around 13% detected once. The input for sequencing was PBMCs, mostly from graft donor cells, taken 360 days after TCRalphabeta/CD19-depleted stem cell transplant. The receptors shown here come from a male patient younger than 18 who had a stem cell transplant for acute myeloid leukemia, so the T cells may come from the graft donor.

This chain connects TRBV20-1 to TRBJ1-5; possible D gene TRBD1, 6 bases. This CDR3 comprises 16 residues. Trimming stripped 1 base from V and 0 bases from J, with 13 bases between. Looked up from germline, CDR1 is DFQATT and CDR2 is SNEGSKA (reference sequence). DNA for the CDR3: TGCAGTGCTAGAGGGGCAGGGGCATATAGCAATCAGCCCCAGCATTTT. It yields the protein CSARGAGAYSNQPQHF.

V usage is TRBV29-1 and J usage is TRBJ2-2; 8 bases are shared with TRBD1. V shed 6 bases and J 6 bases; nucleotides not matched to a gene: 6. The CDR3 length is 13 residues. The germline V gene encodes CDR1 SQVTM and CDR2 ANQGSEA. This CDR3 is CSVDRENAGELFF. CDR3 DNA sequence: TGCAGCGTGGACAGGGAAAACGCCGGGGAGCTGTTTTTT.

At least ten counts were recorded for this clonotype. V gene TRBV21-1 combines with J gene TRBJ2-7; the table's D call, TRBD2, has no DNA check behind it. TRBV21-1 is noted as a pseudogene. The CDR3 has 20 residues. The CDR3 DNA sequence: TGTGCCAGCAGCAAAGTTTGGGGAAGGACTAGCGCAAAGTGGACCTACGAGCAGTACTTC. Translating it yields CASSKVWGRTSAKWTYEQYF.

This clonotype was recorded a few times. This rearrangement joins TRBV6-2 or TRBV6-3 to TRBJ2-7, with 12 bases aligning to TRBD2. The germline CDR1 and CDR2 sequences are MNHEY and SVGEGT. Losses at the gene ends were 4 bases for V and 0 bases for J; bases not matched to a gene: 10. This CDR3 region has 18 residues. CDR3 loop: CASSSGLAGILVSYEQYF. In nucleotides, the CDR3 is TGTGCCAGCAGTTCCGGACTAGCGGGGATCCTTGTCTCCTACGAGCAGTACTTC.

Comments on this clonotype: A single base separates this from a much larger clone, so it may be a read error. The chain links TRBV4-3 to TRBJ2-1; possibly TRBD2 for D (6 bases). The CDR3 covers 13 residues. CDR1 is LGHNA, CDR2 YSLEER, per germline. Trimming removed 5 bases from V and 5 bases from J, with 10 bases in between. This chain's CDR3 is CASSYPSDNEQFF. The DNA of the CDR3 is TGCGCCAGCAGCTATCCTAGCGACAATGAGCAGTTCTTC.

V gene TRBV20-1 combines with J gene TRBJ2-3; tentatively, D is TRBD2 (7 bases). Per the germline V gene, CDR1 is DFQATT and CDR2 is SNEGSKA (reference sequence). The CDR3 is 13 amino acids. The V end lost 4 bases, the J end lost 2 bases, and 10 bases lay between the germline ends. CDR3 protein: CSAKGGNTDTQYF. The CDR3 nucleotides are TGCAGTGCTAAGGGGGGGAACACAGATACGCAGTATTTT.

This clonotype was picked up many times. The chain carries TRBV20-1 and TRBJ2-4, with 8 bases that match TRBD2. CDR3 length: 15 residues. Per germline, CDR1 DFQATT and CDR2 SNEGSKA (reference sequence). The ends lost 0 bases at V and 2 bases at J; junction bases unmatched: 3. The CDR3 here is CSARDPGGSKNIQYF. The CDR3 DNA reads TGCAGTGCTAGAGATCCGGGGGGGTCCAAAAACATTCAGTACTTC.

This clonotype showed up just a few times. The genes are TRBV27 and TRBJ1-6; D uncertain. CDR3 length equals 14 residues. With 1 base removed from V and 10 bases from J, the gap between germline ends came to 11 bases. CDR1 and CDR2 (germline): MNHEY, SMNVEV (reference sequence). The CDR3 spells CASSLLGGRSPLHF. The CDR3 DNA is TGTGCCAGCAGTTTATTGGGAGGGCGGTCACCCCTCCACTTT.

This clonotype showed up just a few times. The gene calls are TRBV10-3 and TRBJ2-1; TRBD2 aligns across 9 bases. The CDR3 spans 15 residues. Losses at the gene ends were 6 bases for V and 2 bases for J; bases not matched to a gene: 5. Germline V CDR1 and CDR2: ENHRY, SYGVKD. In DNA, the CDR3 is TGTGCCATCAGACAAGCGGGAGGTCCCTACAATGAGCAGTTCTTC. Amino acid sequence: CAIRQAGGPYNEQFF.

This clonotype was counted between two and nine times. The chain uses TRBV5-1 and TRBJ2-4, with 7 bases lining up with TRBD2. V was clipped by 0 bases and J by 0 bases; unmatched bases: 6. The CDR3 is made up of 17 amino acids. Germline V gene data show CDR1 as SGHRS and CDR2 as YFSETQ. The CDR3 sequence is CASSLAPGGLAKNIQYF. The CDR3 region has the DNA TGCGCCAGCAGCTTGGCCCCGGGGGGTTTAGCCAAAAACATTCAGTACTTC.

In this sample, this clonotype turned up a few times. The V and J genes are TRBV2 and TRBJ2-7, with D tentatively TRBD1 (6 bases). Trimming cost V 5 bases and J 8 bases, with 13 bases left between them. The CDR3 has 12 amino acids. Germline CDR1 reads SNHLY; CDR2 reads FYNNEI. In nucleotides, the CDR3 is TGTGCCAGCAGTCAAGGACAGATCCAGCAGTACTTC. As protein: CASSQGQIQQYF.

This clonotype has at least ten counts. V usage is TRBV20-1 and J usage is TRBJ2-7; 9 bases match TRBD2. The CDR3 has 17 residues. Germline-derived CDR1 and CDR2 are DFQATT and SNEGSKA (reference sequence). J gave up 3 bases and V 2 bases, and 14 bases lay outside the gene matches. CDR3 nucleotides: TGCAGTGCTAGATCGAGTAGCGGGAGTGATCCTTTCTACGAGCAGTACTTC. Translation: CSARSSSGSDPFYEQYF.

This chain joins TRBV5-1 and TRBJ2-2; TRBD2 agrees at 8 bases. Germline V gene data show CDR1 as SGHRS and CDR2 as YFSETQ. This CDR3 spans 18 amino acids. The J segment lost 7 bases and the V segment lost 1 base, leaving 15 bases of the junction unmatched. The chain's CDR3 is CASSLLWTSGSLVGELFF. Here the CDR3 DNA reads TGCGCCAGCAGCTTGCTTTGGACCAGCGGGAGTCTTGTCGGGGAGCTGTTTTTT.

This clonotype was counted between two and nine times. The rearrangement joins TRBV7-8 to TRBJ1-1, with TRBD1 matching over 8 bases. This CDR3 contains 14 residues. V lost 6 bases to trimming and J lost 5 bases; unmatched junction nucleotides: 8. Germline V gene lookup returns CDR1 SGHVS and CDR2 FQNEAQ. CDR3 sequence reads: CASSWNRGETEAFF. The CDR3 bases are TGTGCCAGCAGTTGGAACAGGGGGGAGACTGAAGCTTTCTTT. The full variable domain, completed using reference TRBV7-8 and TRBJ1-1, is GAGVSQSPRYKVAKRGQDVALRCDPISGHVSLFWYQQALGQGPEFLTYFQNEAQLDKSGLPSDRFFAERPEGSVSTLKIQRTQQEDSAVYLCASSWNRGETEAFFGQGTRLTVV.

The rearrangement uses TRBV9 and TRBJ2-7, with 10 positions matching TRBD1. CDR3 length equals 16 residues. Germline-derived CDR1 and CDR2 are SGDLS and YYNGEE. Trimming cost V 2 bases and J 1 base; bases outside gene matches: 6. The CDR3 coding sequence is TGTGCCAGCAGCGTGTCCATGGGACAGGGGTCCTACGAGCAGTACTTC. It is translated as CASSVSMGQGSYEQYF.

This clonotype was counted between two and nine times. The V gene is TRBV12-3 or TRBV12-4, the J gene TRBJ2-7; D is undetermined. There are 13 residues in the CDR3. Deletions cut 5 bases from V and 0 bases from J, with 8 bases between. DNA for the CDR3: TGTGCCAGCAGTGTCGCATACTCCTACGAGCAGTACTTC. Translation: CASSVAYSYEQYF.

The chain has TRBV30 and TRBJ1-1; 11 bases are a match to TRBD1. CDR3 length: 13 amino acids. With 5 bases clipped from V and 6 bases from J, the junction kept 5 bases outside the gene matches. Germline assignment: CDR1 GTSNPN and CDR2 SVGIG (reference sequence). The CDR3 reads CAWEDRGHAEAFF. CDR3 bases: TGTGCCTGGGAGGACAGGGGGCATGCTGAAGCTTTCTTT. The complete variable domain, with remaining parts taken from reference TRBV30 and TRBJ1-1, reads SQTIHQWPATLVQPVGSPLSLECTVEGTSNPNLYWYRQAAGRGLQLLFYSVGIGQISSEVPQNLSASRPQDRQFILSSKKLLLSDSGFYLCAWEDRGHAEAFFGQGTRLTVV.

The sample holds many counts of this clonotype. The chain has TRBV20-1 and TRBJ2-5, with 9 bases fitting TRBD1. The CDR3 runs to 14 residues. Per germline, CDR1 DFQATT and CDR2 SNEGSKA (reference sequence). V shed 5 bases and J 4 bases; nucleotides not matched to a gene: 8. This CDR3 is CSARDRAKRETQYF. CDR3 DNA: TGCAGTGCTCGGGACAGGGCCAAGCGAGAGACCCAGTACTTC.